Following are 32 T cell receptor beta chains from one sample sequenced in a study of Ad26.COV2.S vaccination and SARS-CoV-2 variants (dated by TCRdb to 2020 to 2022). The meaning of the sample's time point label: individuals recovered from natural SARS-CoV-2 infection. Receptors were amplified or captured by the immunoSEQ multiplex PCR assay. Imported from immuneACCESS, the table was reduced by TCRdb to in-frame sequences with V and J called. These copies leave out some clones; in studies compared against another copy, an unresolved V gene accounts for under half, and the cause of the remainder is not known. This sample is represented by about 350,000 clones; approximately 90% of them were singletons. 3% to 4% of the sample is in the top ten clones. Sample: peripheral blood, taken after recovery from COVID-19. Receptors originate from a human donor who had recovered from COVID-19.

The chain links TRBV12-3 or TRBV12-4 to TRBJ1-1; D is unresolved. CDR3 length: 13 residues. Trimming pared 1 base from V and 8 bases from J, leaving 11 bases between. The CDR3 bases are TGTGCCAGCAGTTTAGACCTACAAGGCGAAGCTTTCTTT. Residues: CASSLDLQGEAFF.

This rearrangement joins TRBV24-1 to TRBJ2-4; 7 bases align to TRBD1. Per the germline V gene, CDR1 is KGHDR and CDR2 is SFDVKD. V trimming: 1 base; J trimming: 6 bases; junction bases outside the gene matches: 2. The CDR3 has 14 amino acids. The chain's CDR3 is CATSDFNRGNIQYF. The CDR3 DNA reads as TGTGCCACCAGTGATTTTAACAGGGGAAACATTCAGTACTTC.

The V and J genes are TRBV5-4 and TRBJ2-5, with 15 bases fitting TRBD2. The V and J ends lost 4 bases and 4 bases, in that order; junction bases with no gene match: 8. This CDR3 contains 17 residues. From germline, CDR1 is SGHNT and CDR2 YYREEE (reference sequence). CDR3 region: CASSLPQGLAGGETQYF. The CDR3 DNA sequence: TGTGCCAGCAGCCTCCCCCAGGGACTAGCGGGGGGAGAGACCCAGTACTTC.

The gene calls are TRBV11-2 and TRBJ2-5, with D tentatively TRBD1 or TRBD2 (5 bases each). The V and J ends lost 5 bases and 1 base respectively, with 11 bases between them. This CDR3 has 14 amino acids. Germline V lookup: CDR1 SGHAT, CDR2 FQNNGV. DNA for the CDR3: TGTGCCAGCAGCATGGGGACGGTCCAAGAGACCCAGTACTTC. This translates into CASSMGTVQETQYF. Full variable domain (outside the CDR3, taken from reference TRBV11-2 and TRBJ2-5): EAGVAQSPRYKIIEKRQSVAFWCNPISGHATLYWYQQILGQGPKLLIQFQNNGVVDDSQLPKDRFSAERLKGVDSTLKIQPAKLEDSAVYLCASSMGTVQETQYFGPGTRLLVL.

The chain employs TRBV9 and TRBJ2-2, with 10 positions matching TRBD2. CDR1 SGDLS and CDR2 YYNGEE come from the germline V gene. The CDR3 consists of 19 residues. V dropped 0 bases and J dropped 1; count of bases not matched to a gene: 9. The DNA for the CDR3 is TGTGCCAGCAGCGTAGGCCCCCCGTCTAGCGGGGGGAACACCGGGGAGCTGTTTTTT. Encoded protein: CASSVGPPSSGGNTGELFF.

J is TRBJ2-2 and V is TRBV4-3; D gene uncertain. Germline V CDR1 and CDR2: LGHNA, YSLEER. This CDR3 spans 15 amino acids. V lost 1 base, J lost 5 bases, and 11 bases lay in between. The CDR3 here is CASSQVVGRTGELFF. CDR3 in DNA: TGCGCCAGCAGCCAAGTCGTGGGCCGTACCGGGGAGCTGTTTTTT.

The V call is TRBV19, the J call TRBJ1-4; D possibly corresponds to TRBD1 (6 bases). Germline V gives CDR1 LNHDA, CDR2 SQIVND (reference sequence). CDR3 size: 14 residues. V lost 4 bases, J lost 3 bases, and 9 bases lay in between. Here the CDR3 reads CASSKDRPNEKLFF. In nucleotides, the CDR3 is TGTGCCAGTAGTAAGGACAGACCTAATGAAAAACTGTTTTTT.

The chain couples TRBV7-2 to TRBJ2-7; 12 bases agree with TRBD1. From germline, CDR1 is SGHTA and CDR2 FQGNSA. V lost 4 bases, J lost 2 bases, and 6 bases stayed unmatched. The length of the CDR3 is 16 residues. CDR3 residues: CASSSGQGARPYEQYF. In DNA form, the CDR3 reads TGTGCCAGCAGCTCGGGACAGGGGGCACGTCCCTACGAGCAGTACTTC.

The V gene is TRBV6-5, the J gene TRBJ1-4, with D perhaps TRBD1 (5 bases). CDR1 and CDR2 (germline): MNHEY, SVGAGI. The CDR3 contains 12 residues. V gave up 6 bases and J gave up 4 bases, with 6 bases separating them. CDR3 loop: CASRQVNEKLFF. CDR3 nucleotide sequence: TGTGCCAGCAGACAGGTTAATGAAAAACTGTTTTTT.

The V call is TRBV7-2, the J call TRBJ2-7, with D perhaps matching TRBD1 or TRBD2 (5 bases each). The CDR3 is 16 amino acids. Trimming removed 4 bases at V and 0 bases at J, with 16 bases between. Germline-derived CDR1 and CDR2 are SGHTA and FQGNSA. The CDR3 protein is CASSSTGTAYSYEQYF. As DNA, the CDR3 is TGTGCCAGCAGCTCAACCGGGACGGCGTACTCCTACGAGCAGTACTTC.

The CDR3 protein is CASRTGMGNTEAFF. The CDR3, as DNA: TGCGCCAGCAGGACTGGGATGGGGAACACTGAAGCTTTCTTT. The gene calls are TRBV5-1 and TRBJ1-1; D gene unclear. The CDR3 spans 14 residues. V was clipped by 5 bases and J by 1 base, with 12 bases between them. The germline CDR1 and CDR2 sequences are SGHRS and YFSETQ.

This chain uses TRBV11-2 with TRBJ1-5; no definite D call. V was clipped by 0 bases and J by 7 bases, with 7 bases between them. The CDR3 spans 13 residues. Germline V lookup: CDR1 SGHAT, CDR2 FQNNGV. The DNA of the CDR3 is TGTGCCAGCAGCTTAGATATCAGGCAGCCCCAGCATTTT. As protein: CASSLDIRQPQHF. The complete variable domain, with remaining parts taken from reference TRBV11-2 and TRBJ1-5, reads EAGVAQSPRYKIIEKRQSVAFWCNPISGHATLYWYQQILGQGPKLLIQFQNNGVVDDSQLPKDRFSAERLKGVDSTLKIQPAKLEDSAVYLCASSLDIRQPQHFGDGTRLSIL.

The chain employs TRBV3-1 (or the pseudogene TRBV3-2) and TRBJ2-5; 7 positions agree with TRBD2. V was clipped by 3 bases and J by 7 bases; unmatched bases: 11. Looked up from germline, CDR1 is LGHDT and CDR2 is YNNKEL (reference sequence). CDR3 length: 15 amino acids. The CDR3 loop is CASSQRGLEEGTQYF. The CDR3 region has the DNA TGTGCCAGCAGCCAGAGAGGACTAGAAGAGGGGACCCAGTACTTC.

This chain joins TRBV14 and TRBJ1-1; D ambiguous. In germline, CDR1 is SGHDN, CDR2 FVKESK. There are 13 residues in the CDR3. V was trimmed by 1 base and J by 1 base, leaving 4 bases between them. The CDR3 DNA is TGTGCCAGCAGCCAAGTGAGGAACACTGAAGCTTTCTTT. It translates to CASSQVRNTEAFF. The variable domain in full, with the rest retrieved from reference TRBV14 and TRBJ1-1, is EAGVTQFPSHSVIEKGQTVTLRCDPISGHDNLYWYRRVMGKEIKFLLHFVKESKQDESGMPNNRFLAERTGGTYSTLKVQPAELEDSGVYFCASSQVRNTEAFFGQGTRLTVV.

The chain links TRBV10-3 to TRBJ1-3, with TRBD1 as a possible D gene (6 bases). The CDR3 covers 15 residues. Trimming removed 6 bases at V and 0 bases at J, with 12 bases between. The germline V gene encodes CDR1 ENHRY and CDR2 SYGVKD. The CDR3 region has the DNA TGTGCCATCAGCCGGGACACGAGCTCTGGAAACACCATATATTTT. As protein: CAISRDTSSGNTIYF.

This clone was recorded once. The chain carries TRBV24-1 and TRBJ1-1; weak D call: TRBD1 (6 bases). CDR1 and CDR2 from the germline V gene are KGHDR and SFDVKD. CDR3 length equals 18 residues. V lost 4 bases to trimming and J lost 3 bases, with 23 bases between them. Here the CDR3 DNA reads TGTGCCACCAGTGAACCTACCGGGACCCGAGAGGGGGACACTGAAGCTTTCTTT. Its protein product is CATSEPTGTREGDTEAFF.

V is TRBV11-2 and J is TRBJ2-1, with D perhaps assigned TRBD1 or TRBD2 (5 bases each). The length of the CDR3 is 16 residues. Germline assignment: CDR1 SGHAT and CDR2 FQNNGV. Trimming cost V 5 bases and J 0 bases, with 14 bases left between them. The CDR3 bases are TGTGCCAGCAGCACCTTTCGGGGACCCTCCTACAATGAGCAGTTCTTC. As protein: CASSTFRGPSYNEQFF.

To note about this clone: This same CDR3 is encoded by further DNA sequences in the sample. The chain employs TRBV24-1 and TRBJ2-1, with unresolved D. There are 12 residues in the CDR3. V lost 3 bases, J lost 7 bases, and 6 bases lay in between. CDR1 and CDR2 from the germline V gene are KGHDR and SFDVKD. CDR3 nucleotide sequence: TGTGCCACCAGTGATCGGCGGAATGAGCAGTTCTTC. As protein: CATSDRRNEQFF.

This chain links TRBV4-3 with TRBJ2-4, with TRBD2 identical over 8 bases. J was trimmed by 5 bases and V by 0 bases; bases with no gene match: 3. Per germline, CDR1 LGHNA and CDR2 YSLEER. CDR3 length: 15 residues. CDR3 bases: TGCGCCAGCAGCCAAGATTTCGGGGGGGAAAACATTCAGTACTTC. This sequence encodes CASSQDFGGENIQYF.

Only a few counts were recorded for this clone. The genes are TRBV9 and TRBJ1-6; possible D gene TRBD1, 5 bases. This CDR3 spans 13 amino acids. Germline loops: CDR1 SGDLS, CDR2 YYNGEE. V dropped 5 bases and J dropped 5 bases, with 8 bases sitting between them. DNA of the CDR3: TGTGCCAGCAGGGAACAGGATAATTCACCCCTCCACTTT. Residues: CASREQDNSPLHF.

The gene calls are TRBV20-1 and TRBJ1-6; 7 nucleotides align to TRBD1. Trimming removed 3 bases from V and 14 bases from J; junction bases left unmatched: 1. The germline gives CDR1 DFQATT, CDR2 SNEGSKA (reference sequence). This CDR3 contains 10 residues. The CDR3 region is CSASRGTLHF. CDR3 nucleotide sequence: TGCAGTGCTAGCAGGGGGACCCTCCACTTT.

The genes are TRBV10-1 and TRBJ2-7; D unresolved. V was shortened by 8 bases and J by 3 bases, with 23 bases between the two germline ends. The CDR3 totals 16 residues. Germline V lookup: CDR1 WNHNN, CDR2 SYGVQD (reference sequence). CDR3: CASEKGNGKGFYEQYF. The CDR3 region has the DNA TGCGCCAGCGAGAAAGGAAATGGAAAGGGATTCTACGAGCAGTACTTC.

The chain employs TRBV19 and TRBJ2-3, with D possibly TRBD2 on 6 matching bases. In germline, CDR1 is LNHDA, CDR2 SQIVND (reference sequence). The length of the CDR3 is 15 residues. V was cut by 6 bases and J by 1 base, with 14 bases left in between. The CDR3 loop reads CASRVSSVRTDTQYF. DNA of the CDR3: TGTGCCAGTAGGGTCTCTAGCGTTCGCACAGATACGCAGTATTTT.

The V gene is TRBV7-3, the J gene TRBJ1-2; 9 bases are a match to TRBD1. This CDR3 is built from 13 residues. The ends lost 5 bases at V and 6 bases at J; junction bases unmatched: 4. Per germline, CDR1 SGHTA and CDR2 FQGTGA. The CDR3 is CASSTTGGNGYTF. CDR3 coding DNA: TGTGCCAGCAGCACGACAGGGGGAAATGGCTACACCTTC.

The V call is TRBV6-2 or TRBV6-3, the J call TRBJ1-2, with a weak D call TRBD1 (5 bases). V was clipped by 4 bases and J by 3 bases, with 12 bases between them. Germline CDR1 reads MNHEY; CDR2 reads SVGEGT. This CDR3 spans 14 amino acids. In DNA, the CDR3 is TGTGCCAGCAGTTCCACCGGGACGGACTATGGCTACACCTTC. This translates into CASSSTGTDYGYTF.

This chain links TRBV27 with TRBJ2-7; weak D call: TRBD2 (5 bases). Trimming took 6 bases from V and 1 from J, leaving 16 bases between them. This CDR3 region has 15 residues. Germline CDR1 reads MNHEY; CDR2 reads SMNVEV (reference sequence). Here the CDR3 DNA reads TGTGCCAGCAGACCCCGGTCGGGGAAATCCTACGAGCAGTACTTC. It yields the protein CASRPRSGKSYEQYF.

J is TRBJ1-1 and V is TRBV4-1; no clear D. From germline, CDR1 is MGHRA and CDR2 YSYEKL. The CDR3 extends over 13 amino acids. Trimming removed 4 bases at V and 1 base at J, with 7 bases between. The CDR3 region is CASSPYKNTEAFF. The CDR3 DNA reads TGCGCCAGCAGCCCGTACAAGAACACTGAAGCTTTCTTT.

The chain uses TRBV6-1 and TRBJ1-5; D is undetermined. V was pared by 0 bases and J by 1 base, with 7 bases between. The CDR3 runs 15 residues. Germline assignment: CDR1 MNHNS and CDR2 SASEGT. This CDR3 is CASSEAIESNQPQHF. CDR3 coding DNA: TGTGCCAGCAGTGAAGCGATAGAGAGCAATCAGCCCCAGCATTTT.

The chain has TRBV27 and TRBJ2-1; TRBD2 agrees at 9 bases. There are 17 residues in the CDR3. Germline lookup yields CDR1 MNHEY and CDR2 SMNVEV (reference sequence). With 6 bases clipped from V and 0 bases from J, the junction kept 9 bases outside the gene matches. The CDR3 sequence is CASSPTLAGVSYNEQFF. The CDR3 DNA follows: TGTGCCAGCAGCCCCACCTTAGCGGGGGTCTCCTACAATGAGCAGTTCTTC.

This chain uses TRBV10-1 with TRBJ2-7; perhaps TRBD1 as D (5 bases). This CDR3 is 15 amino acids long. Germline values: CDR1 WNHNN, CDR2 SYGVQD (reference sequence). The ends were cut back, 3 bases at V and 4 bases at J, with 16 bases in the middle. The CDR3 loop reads CASSDQGEKLYEQYF. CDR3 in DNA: TGCGCCAGCAGTGACCAGGGCGAAAAACTTTACGAGCAGTACTTC.

The CDR3 sequence: CASSQVVGQLTSGANVLTF. The DNA for the CDR3 is TGCGCCAGCAGCCAAGTTGTCGGACAGCTGACCTCTGGGGCCAACGTCCTGACTTTC. The chain employs TRBV4-3 and TRBJ2-6, with D tentatively TRBD1 (6 bases). V dropped 1 base and J dropped 0 bases, with 16 bases sitting between them. The CDR3 has 19 residues. The germline gives CDR1 LGHNA, CDR2 YSLEER.

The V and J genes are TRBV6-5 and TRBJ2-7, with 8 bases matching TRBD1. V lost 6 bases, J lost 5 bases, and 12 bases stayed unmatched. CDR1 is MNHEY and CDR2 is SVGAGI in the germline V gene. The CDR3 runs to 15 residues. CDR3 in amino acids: CASRYRGDKGNEQYF. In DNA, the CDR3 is TGTGCCAGCAGGTACAGGGGGGACAAGGGGAACGAGCAGTACTTC.